The sequence of this T cell receptor (beta chain) was determined in a study of early T cells in non-severe SARS-CoV-2 infection. Study-level results: Private and CD4 specificities were missed by VDJdb matching, which favored anti-spike CD8 responses.

From the 5' RACE reads, TCRdb called clonotypes with MiXCR, one entry per CDR3 protein. The table lists fewer than 60,000 distinct CDR3 sequences, about 9.1% of them singletons. The CDR3 consists of 15 residues. Germline CDR1 is SQVTM and CDR2 is ANQGSEA. The V end lost 3 bases, the J end lost 7 bases, and 19 bases lay between the germline ends. This clonotype has just a few counts. Its antigen remains unidentified. The V gene is TRBV29-1, the J gene TRBJ2-1; weak D call: TRBD2 (6 bases). What was sequenced was whole blood. This clonotype was sampled from an adult who was a healthcare worker with PCR-confirmed SARS-CoV-2 infection or an uninfected control (not recorded which). CDR3 in DNA: TGCAGCGTTGATTTCCCCGGGAGCTTCTGGAATGAGCAGTTCTTC. Translated, it gives CSVDFPGSFWNEQFF.